This passage covers 25 T cell receptor beta chains from one sample sequenced in a study of spatial heterogeneity in lung cancer. Each CDR3 protein is one row after TCRdb ran MiXCR on the 5' RACE reads. Here the sample spans roughly 6,200 distinct CDR3 sequences, approximately 20% being singletons. Time point noted: sample taken at primary tumor resection. Source: normal lung tissue next to the tumor, taken at surgery. These receptors came from a male donor with early-stage non-small cell lung cancer.

This clonotype was detected a few times. J is TRBJ1-2 and V is TRBV9; TRBD1 matches at 9 bases. Per the germline V gene, CDR1 is SGDLS and CDR2 is YYNGEE. The CDR3 extends over 17 amino acids. V lost 4 bases, J lost 7 bases, and 17 bases stayed unmatched. The CDR3 region has the DNA TGTGCCAGCAGCCCTCGCGCGGGGGGGACAGGGAGAGGTGGCTACACCTTC. It translates to CASSPRAGGTGRGGYTF. Drawing the rest from reference TRBV9 and TRBJ1-2, the complete variable domain is DSGVTQTPKHLITATGQRVTLRCSPRSGDLSVYWYQQSLDQGLQFLIQYYNGEERAKGNILERFSAQQFPDLHSELNLSSLELGDSALYFCASSPRAGGTGRGGYTFGSGTRLTVV.

This clonotype was picked up a small number of times. The J gene is TRBJ1-1, the V gene TRBV5-6; D ambiguous. V was trimmed by 2 bases and J by 1 base, leaving 15 bases between them. CDR3 length: 16 residues. Germline V CDR1 and CDR2: SGHDT, YYEEEE. This CDR3 is CASSFFWSMENTEAFF. The CDR3 nucleotides are TGTGCCAGCAGCTTTTTTTGGTCGATGGAGAACACTGAAGCTTTCTTT.

The V and J genes are TRBV29-1 and TRBJ2-3, with D unclear. The ends were cut back, 4 bases at V and 1 base at J, with 9 bases in the middle. This CDR3 comprises 13 residues. CDR1 SQVTM and CDR2 ANQGSEA come from the germline V gene. CDR3 bases: TGCAGCGTTGTGATGGCCGGCACAGATACGCAGTATTTT. It yields the protein CSVVMAGTDTQYF.

The gene calls are TRBV18 and TRBJ2-7, with 7 bases that match TRBD1. Germline loops: CDR1 KGHSH, CDR2 LQKENI. This CDR3 comprises 14 residues. With V trimmed by 3 bases and J by 6 bases, 8 bases remained unmatched. The CDR3 DNA sequence: TGTGCCAGCTCACCGACATCGACAGGGACCGAGCAGTACTTC. Its protein is CASSPTSTGTEQYF.

V gene TRBV28 combines with J gene TRBJ1-1; possibly TRBD1 for D (6 bases). Germline CDR1 and CDR2: MDHEN and SYDVKM. The CDR3 extends over 12 amino acids. V shed 8 bases and J shed 5 bases, with 12 bases lying between them. This CDR3 reads CASRGARTEAFF. Here the CDR3 DNA reads TGTGCCAGCCGGGGGGCGAGGACTGAAGCTTTCTTT.

Notes on this clonotype: An end of the junction does not agree with germline; a read error may underlie this. V is TRBV20-1 and J is TRBJ2-7; TRBD1 or TRBD2 may be the D gene (5 bases each). CDR1 and CDR2 from the germline V gene are DFQATT and SNEGSKA (reference sequence). The CDR3 is 13 amino acids. Written as DNA, the CDR3 is TGCAGTGCTGGAGAGGGCCCGGGGACCGAGCAGTACTTC. It specifies CSAGEGPGTEQYF.

The V and J genes are TRBV29-1 and TRBJ2-7; no clear D. With 6 bases removed from V and 5 bases from J, the gap between germline ends came to 11 bases. The CDR3 length is 11 residues. CDR1 is SQVTM, CDR2 ANQGSEA, per germline. The CDR3 DNA sequence: TGCAGCGTCTCAACAAGCGACGAGCAGTACTTC. It is translated as CSVSTSDEQYF.

By frequency in the sample, this clonotype is medium-sized (0.01 to 0.1%). This CDR3 reads CAWGGQGVHYNEQFF. The CDR3 nucleotides are TGTGCCTGGGGTGGACAGGGGGTCCACTACAATGAGCAGTTCTTC. The chain links TRBV30 to TRBJ2-1; 10 nucleotides agree with TRBD1. J was trimmed by 3 bases and V by 5 bases; bases with no gene match: 7. From germline, CDR1 is GTSNPN and CDR2 SVGIG (reference sequence). The CDR3 is 15 amino acids. Full variable domain (missing parts from reference TRBV30 and TRBJ2-1): SQTIHQWPATLVQPVGSPLSLECTVEGTSNPNLYWYRQAAGRGLQLLFYSVGIGQISSEVPQNLSASRPQDRQFILSSKKLLLSDSGFYLCAWGGQGVHYNEQFFGPGTRLTVL.

The table lists this clonotype with a few counts. This chain joins TRBV7-8 and TRBJ2-3; unclear D gene. With 3 bases removed from V and 3 bases from J, the gap between germline ends came to 4 bases. In germline, CDR1 is SGHVS, CDR2 FQNEAQ. This CDR3 is built from 12 residues. This CDR3 reads CASSFYTDTQYF. The CDR3 DNA sequence: TGTGCCAGCAGCTTTTATACAGATACGCAGTATTTT.

This clonotype was seen a handful of times. V is TRBV7-2 and J is TRBJ1-3, with 8 bases identical to TRBD1. V was clipped by 4 bases and J by 3 bases; unmatched bases: 2. The CDR3 is made up of 14 amino acids. Germline assignment: CDR1 SGHTA and CDR2 FQGNSA. The DNA for the CDR3 is TGTGCCAGCAGCTCAGGGGGCGTTGGAAACACCATATATTTT. As protein: CASSSGGVGNTIYF.

This rearrangement joins TRBV7-9 to TRBJ1-4; D not resolved. The CDR3 is made up of 13 amino acids. The V gene lost 0 bases and the J gene lost 12 bases, with 11 bases spanning the gap. From germline, CDR1 is SEHNR and CDR2 FQNEAQ (reference sequence). In DNA, the CDR3 is TGTGCCAGCAGCTTAGCTGGATTCGGGGAACTGTTTTTT. It is translated as CASSLAGFGELFF.

The sample holds one count of this clonotype. The rearrangement uses TRBV29-1 and TRBJ1-1, with D hard to call. The V gene lost 5 bases and the J gene lost 5 bases, with 18 bases spanning the gap. CDR3 length: 14 amino acids. From germline, CDR1 is SQVTM and CDR2 ANQGSEA. The CDR3 region has the DNA TGCAGCGTTACCCCCATGGGGAGAGGGACTGAAGCTTTCTTT. It encodes CSVTPMGRGTEAFF.

The chain recombines TRBV29-1 with TRBJ2-1; the D is unclear. V shed 4 bases and J shed 6 bases, with 7 bases lying between them. The V gene's germline CDR1 is SQVTM and CDR2 ANQGSEA. The CDR3 is 11 amino acids. CDR3 residues: CSVGYVNEQFF. In DNA, the CDR3 is TGCAGCGTTGGCTACGTCAATGAGCAGTTCTTC.

By sample share, this clonotype is medium-sized. The chain joins TRBV5-4 to TRBJ1-6; 7 nucleotides match TRBD1. The CDR3 has 17 amino acids. Germline values: CDR1 SGHNT, CDR2 YYREEE (reference sequence). The V and J ends lost 2 bases and 10 bases, in that order; junction bases with no gene match: 15. Here the CDR3 DNA reads TGTGCCAGCAGCTTTAACACAGGGGACTTCTTAAGATCACCCCTCCACTTT. It encodes CASSFNTGDFLRSPLHF.

This clonotype was found a few times. The V call is TRBV7-9, the J call TRBJ1-1; 8 bases line up with TRBD1. This CDR3 is built from 17 residues. V dropped 6 bases and J dropped 5; count of bases not matched to a gene: 17. Germline CDR1 reads SEHNR; CDR2 reads FQNEAQ (reference sequence). CDR3: CASSLTGTGFLGTEAFF. CDR3 nucleotides: TGTGCCAGCAGTCTGACCGGGACAGGATTTTTGGGGACTGAAGCTTTCTTT.

This clonotype rates as large (0.1 to 1%). The chain recombines TRBV6-2 or TRBV6-3 with TRBJ2-1, with TRBD2 identical over 15 bases. Per germline, CDR1 MNHEY and CDR2 SVGEGT. Trimming at V came to 2 bases and at J to 9 bases, leaving 5 bases not matched to a gene. The CDR3 length is 16 residues. The CDR3 loop reads CASSYGTSGRQGEQFF. The CDR3 coding sequence is TGTGCCAGCAGTTACGGGACTAGCGGGAGGCAGGGTGAGCAGTTCTTC.

This clonotype has more than one count but fewer than ten. CDR3 coding DNA: TGTGCCAGCAGTCCCCAGCTAGCGGGAGCCACCGGGGAGCTGTTTTTT. Translating gives CASSPQLAGATGELFF. The chain uses TRBV2 and TRBJ2-2; 10 positions agree with TRBD2. Germline assignment: CDR1 SNHLY and CDR2 FYNNEI. Unmatched junction bases numbered 7, after V lost 5 bases and J lost 4 bases. CDR3 length: 16 residues.

This chain uses TRBV3-1 with TRBJ2-3; D ambiguous. The germline V gene encodes CDR1 LGHDT and CDR2 YNNKEL (reference sequence). The CDR3 runs 13 residues. V lost 0 bases to trimming and J lost 8 bases, with 9 bases between them. The CDR3 coding sequence is TGTGCCAGCAGCCAAGATGAAGCTGTTACGCAGTATTTT. Protein product: CASSQDEAVTQYF.

A few counts support this clonotype. The chain is built from TRBV20-1 and TRBJ2-7; 10 bases agree with TRBD1. The CDR3 is 12 amino acids. The junction had 4 bases not matched to a gene; V was cut back by 4 bases and J by 7 bases. CDR1 and CDR2 from the germline V gene are DFQATT and SNEGSKA (reference sequence). CDR3 in amino acids: CSATGTGDEQYF. CDR3 sequence (DNA): TGCAGTGCTACTGGGACAGGGGATGAGCAGTACTTC.

V is TRBV21-1 and J is TRBJ2-7. TRBV21-1 counts as a pseudogene. The CDR3 length is 8 residues. The CDR3 region has the DNA TGTGCCACCAGGGTTAGGTACTTC. This translates into CATRVRYF.

This clonotype is medium-sized (0.01 to 0.1%) within its sample. The chain has TRBV7-2 and TRBJ1-3; D not certain. The V end was cut by 5 bases, the J end by 4 bases, with 12 bases between. CDR1 SGHTA and CDR2 FQGNSA come from the germline V gene. CDR3 size: 14 residues. CDR3 in amino acids: CASSPSGSGNTIYF. The CDR3 bases are TGTGCCAGCAGCCCATCGGGGAGCGGAAACACCATATATTTT.

This clonotype is medium-sized. This chain connects TRBV29-1 to TRBJ1-2; D not certain. Trimming stripped 5 bases from V and 13 bases from J, with 17 bases between. Germline CDR1 reads SQVTM; CDR2 reads ANQGSEA. This CDR3 contains 11 residues. CDR3 DNA: TGCAGCGTTAGGGCAGGCTCGGCGACCACCTTC. It specifies CSVRAGSATTF. The full variable domain, completed using reference TRBV29-1 and TRBJ1-2, is SAVISQKPSRDICQRGTSLTIQCQVDSQVTMMFWYRQQPGQSLTLIATANQGSEATYESGFVIDKFPISRPNLTFSTLTVSNMSPEDSSIYLCSVRAGSATTFGSGTRLTVV.

This clonotype counts as medium-sized. Here the CDR3 reads CASSRDERNTIYF. The CDR3 nucleotides are TGTGCCAGCAGCCGCGACGAGCGCAACACCATATATTTT. This chain links TRBV12-3 or TRBV12-4 with TRBJ1-3; D remains ambiguous. There are 13 residues in the CDR3. V gave up 6 bases and J gave up 7 bases, with 13 bases separating them.

This clonotype has more than one count but fewer than ten. The chain combines TRBV29-1 with TRBJ1-1, with 8 positions matching TRBD1. Germline V gene data show CDR1 as SQVTM and CDR2 as ANQGSEA. V dropped 6 bases and J dropped 1; count of bases not matched to a gene: 7. This CDR3 is 14 amino acids long. This chain's CDR3 is CSVRTGTANTEAFF. The CDR3 coding sequence is TGCAGCGTACGGACAGGGACGGCGAACACTGAAGCTTTCTTT. Full variable domain (outside the CDR3, taken from reference TRBV29-1 and TRBJ1-1): SAVISQKPSRDICQRGTSLTIQCQVDSQVTMMFWYRQQPGQSLTLIATANQGSEATYESGFVIDKFPISRPNLTFSTLTVSNMSPEDSSIYLCSVRTGTANTEAFFGQGTRLTVV.

This clonotype is medium-sized within its sample. This chain connects TRBV2 to TRBJ2-1, with 8 bases matching TRBD2. Losses at the gene ends were 3 bases for V and 16 bases for J; bases not matched to a gene: 17. This CDR3 contains 15 residues. In germline, CDR1 is SNHLY, CDR2 FYNNEI. For the CDR3, the DNA is TGTGCCAGCAGTGAGGCAGCGGGAGCCCGGTCCCGCCCCTTCTTC. It specifies CASSEAAGARSRPFF.